This passage covers 15 T cell receptor beta chains from one sample sequenced in a study of blood T cells in healthy people across ages. Next came a second PCR, run for about 7 to 12 cycles, which used a sample-barcoded 5' primer along with a J-beta primer mix. TCRdb re-analysed the 5' RACE reads in MiXCR, keeping a single row per CDR3 protein. Here the sample spans about 650,000 distinct CDR3 sequences, 32% being singletons. Sequenced material: blood. The receptors come from a woman older than 75 in good health.

This clonotype came up many times. CDR3 sequence reads: CASRTRTSGVSNEQFF. The CDR3 region has the DNA TGTGCCAGCAGGACCCGGACTAGCGGCGTCTCGAATGAGCAGTTCTTC. The rearrangement links TRBV28 to TRBJ2-1; 10 bases fit TRBD2. Trimming cost V 6 bases and J 7 bases; bases outside gene matches: 12. Per the germline V gene, CDR1 is MDHEN and CDR2 is SYDVKM. The CDR3 sequence is 16 residues long.

With regard to this clonotype: A read error may explain this, as a much larger clone is one base away. The chain uses TRBV5-1 and TRBJ2-1; weak D call: TRBD2 (7 bases). TRBJ2-7 explains the end of the DNA better; the J call may be wrong. In germline, CDR1 is SGHRS, CDR2 YFSETQ. The CDR3 runs to 18 residues. The CDR3 nucleotides are TGCGCCAGCAGCCCAGATAGGGGGGGTCGGAGCTCCTACAATGAGCAGTACTTC. Translating it yields CASSPDRGGRSSYNEQYF.

The rearrangement joins TRBV28 to TRBJ1-5; D remains unclear. V was trimmed by 6 bases and J by 3 bases, leaving 12 bases between them. The CDR3 contains 14 residues. CDR1 and CDR2 from the germline V gene are MDHEN and SYDVKM. CDR3 sequence reads: CASSPSGTNQPQHF. The CDR3 bases are TGTGCCAGCAGCCCTAGCGGCACCAATCAGCCCCAGCATTTT.

This clonotype was seen just once. This rearrangement joins TRBV12-5 to TRBJ1-2; D is unresolved. V lost 5 bases, J lost 5 bases, and 18 bases lay in between. Germline V gene sequence: CDR1 LGHNT, CDR2 FRNRAP. CDR3 length: 15 residues. CDR3 region: CASGHGRSSLYGYTF. In nucleotides, the CDR3 is TGTGCTAGTGGTCACGGACGGTCCTCATTGTATGGCTACACCTTC.

This chain uses TRBV7-2 with TRBJ2-7, with D tentatively TRBD2 (6 bases). The end of the DNA is better explained by TRBJ2-5, so the J call may be wrong. CDR3 size: 14 residues. The germline gives CDR1 SGHTA, CDR2 FQGNSA. CDR3 nucleotides: TGTGCCAGCAGCTGGACCGGGAGTCTGGAGACCCAGTACTTC. It translates to CASSWTGSLETQYF.

Ten or more counts support this clonotype. This chain joins TRBV9 and TRBJ2-3; no firm D call. The ends were cut back, 0 bases at V and 0 bases at J, with 5 bases in the middle. This CDR3 region has 14 residues. Per the germline V gene, CDR1 is SGDLS and CDR2 is YYNGEE. In DNA, the CDR3 is TGTGCCAGCAGCGTAGTAACCAGCACAGATACGCAGTATTTT. It translates to CASSVVTSTDTQYF.

Comment on this clonotype: Germline and junction disagree at one end, which may indicate a read error. The rearrangement joins TRBV7-8 to TRBJ1-6, with unresolved D. The CDR3 runs 18 residues. The germline gives CDR1 SGHVS, CDR2 FQNEAQ. This CDR3 is CASSQGRAFGPYNSPLHF. CDR3 DNA sequence: TGCGCCAGCAGCCAAGGAAGGGCTTTTGGCCCCTATAATTCACCCCTCCACTTT.

This clonotype was counted at least ten times. One base away lies a much larger clone, so this may be a sequencing read error. The chain has TRBV6-2 or TRBV6-3 and TRBJ2-5; 8 nucleotides align to TRBD2. Per germline, CDR1 MNHEY and CDR2 SVGEGT. V was clipped by 7 bases and J by 11 bases; unmatched bases: 12. The CDR3 extends over 13 amino acids. This CDR3 reads CASKAGGDNEQYF. The CDR3 DNA sequence: TGTGCCAGCAAGGCGGGGGGCGACAATGAGCAGTACTTC.

A word on this clonotype: A much larger clone lies a single base off, so this may be a read error. The chain is built from TRBV9 and TRBJ2-7; 9 bases map to TRBD1. The better agreement between TRBJ2-5 and the DNA end casts doubt on the J call. The CDR3 is 14 amino acids. Germline loops: CDR1 SGDLS, CDR2 YYNGEE. The CDR3 loop reads CASSAGQGQVTQYF. The DNA of the CDR3 is TGTGCCAGCAGCGCCGGACAGGGGCAGGTGACCCAGTACTTC.

This clonotype was recorded many times. A read error is possible here, since a much larger clone lies one base away. This rearrangement joins TRBV5-1 to TRBJ1-2; 7 bases match TRBD1. The CDR3 has 13 amino acids. Unmatched junction bases numbered 3, after V lost 3 bases and J lost 4 bases. CDR1 and CDR2 from the germline V gene are SGHRS and YFSETQ. The CDR3 nucleotides are TGCGCCAGCAGCTCGGGACAGATCTATGGCTACACCTTC. It is translated as CASSSGQIYGYTF.

Concerning this clonotype itself: Being one base from a much bigger clone, this may be a read error. V is TRBV5-1 and J is TRBJ2-1, with D uncertain. The germline CDR1 and CDR2 sequences are SGHRS and YFSETQ. CDR3 size: 12 residues. V lost 1 base, J lost 6 bases, and 5 bases lay in between. CDR3 sequence: CASSLTANEQFF. CDR3 nucleotide sequence: TGCGCCAGCAGCTTGACCGCCAATGAGCAGTTCTTC.

The chain combines TRBV7-2 with TRBJ2-3, with TRBD2 identical over 12 bases. V lost 4 bases and J lost 7; bases outside the gene matches: 6. This CDR3 is 15 amino acids long. CDR1 and CDR2 (germline): SGHTA, FQGNSA. The CDR3 is CASSSGLAGMNTQYF. The CDR3 DNA follows: TGTGCCAGCAGCTCCGGACTAGCGGGAATGAATACGCAGTATTTT.

Points on this clonotype: With a much larger clone just one base away, this may be a read error. This rearrangement joins TRBV12-3 or TRBV12-4 to TRBJ1-2, with 8 bases aligning to TRBD1. The CDR3 length is 13 residues. The CDR3 DNA follows: TGTGCCAGCAGGTTAGGACAGGGAGGGGGCTACACCTTC. Its protein product is CASRLGQGGGYTF.

This clonotype was found a few times. The V and J genes are TRBV20-1 and TRBJ2-1; 8 positions match TRBD2. The germline V gene encodes CDR1 DFQATT and CDR2 SNEGSKA (reference sequence). The CDR3 spans 14 residues. V lost 6 bases and J lost 3; bases outside the gene matches: 7. CDR3 bases: TGCAGTGCCCCGGGGCGGGAGGACTACAATGAGCAGTTCTTC. This translates into CSAPGREDYNEQFF.

The chain employs TRBV20-1 and TRBJ2-3, with 12 positions matching TRBD2. CDR3 size: 17 residues. Germline CDR1 reads DFQATT; CDR2 reads SNEGSKA (reference sequence). With 3 bases clipped from V and 5 bases from J, the junction kept 12 bases outside the gene matches. DNA for the CDR3: TGCAGTGCTAGCCCTAGCGGGGGGGCCGGGGGTGGAGATACGCAGTATTTT. Amino acid sequence: CSASPSGGAGGGDTQYF.